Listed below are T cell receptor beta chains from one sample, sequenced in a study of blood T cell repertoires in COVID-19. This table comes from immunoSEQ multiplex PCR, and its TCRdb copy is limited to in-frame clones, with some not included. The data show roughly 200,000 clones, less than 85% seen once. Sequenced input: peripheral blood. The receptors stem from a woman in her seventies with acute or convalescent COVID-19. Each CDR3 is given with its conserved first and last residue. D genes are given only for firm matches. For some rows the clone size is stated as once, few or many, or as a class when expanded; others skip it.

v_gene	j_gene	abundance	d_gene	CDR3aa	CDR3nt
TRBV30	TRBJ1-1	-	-	CAWSSRHEAFF	TGTGCCTGGAGTTCCAGGCACGAAGCTTTCTTT
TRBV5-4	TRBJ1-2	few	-	CASRVSGELSGYTF	TGTGCCAGCAGAGTGAGTGGGGAGCTAAGCGGCTACACCTTC
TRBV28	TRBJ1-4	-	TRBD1	CASSQTGATTNEKLFF	TGTGCCAGCAGTCAGACAGGGGCCACAACTAATGAAAAACTGTTTTTT
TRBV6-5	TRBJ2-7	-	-	CASSYSTRAEQYF	TGTGCCAGCAGTTACTCGACCAGGGCGGAGCAGTACTTC
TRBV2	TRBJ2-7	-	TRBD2	CASSGAGGNYEQYF	TGTGCCAGCAGTGGGGCGGGAGGCAACTACGAGCAGTACTTC
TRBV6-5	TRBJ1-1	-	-	CASRPGHANTEAFF	TGTGCCAGCAGACCGGGACATGCGAACACTGAAGCTTTCTTT
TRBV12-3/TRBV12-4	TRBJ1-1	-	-	CASSLSGSTEAFF	TGTGCCAGCAGTTTATCGGGGTCCACTGAAGCTTTCTTT
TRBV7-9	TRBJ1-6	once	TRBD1	CASSEGTGRNSPLHF	TGTGCCAGCAGCGAGGGGACAGGGAGAAATTCACCCCTCCACTTT
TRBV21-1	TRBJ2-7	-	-	CASSKPLASQFHAPTGYGYF	TGTGCCAGCAGCAAACCCCTAGCCTCCCAATTCCACGCTCCTACCGGATACGGGTACTTC
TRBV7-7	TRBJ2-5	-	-	CASSLVGAEETQYF	TGTGCTAGCAGCTTAGTTGGGGCTGAAGAGACCCAGTACTTC
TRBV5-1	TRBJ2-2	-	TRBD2	CASSPNSGSGTGELFF	TGCGCCAGCAGCCCGAATAGCGGGAGCGGGACCGGGGAGCTGTTTTTT
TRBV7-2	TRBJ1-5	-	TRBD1	CASSGGTGGSVYNQPQHF	TGTGCCAGCAGCGGCGGGACAGGGGGCTCTGTTTACAATCAGCCCCAGCATTTT
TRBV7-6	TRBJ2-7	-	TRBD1	CASSLGTGDAYEQYF	TGTGCCAGCAGCCTCGGGACAGGGGATGCCTACGAGCAGTACTTC
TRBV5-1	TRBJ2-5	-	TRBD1	CASSGRTGQETQYF	TGCGCCAGCAGCGGGCGGACAGGGCAAGAGACCCAGTACTTC
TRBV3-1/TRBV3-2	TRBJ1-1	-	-	CASSQPGPGAEAFF	TGTGCCAGCAGCCAACCGGGCCCCGGGGCTGAAGCTTTCTTT
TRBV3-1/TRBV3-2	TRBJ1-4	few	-	CASSQGSGAIVEKLFF	TGTGCCAGCAGCCAAGGTTCTGGGGCGATCGTGGAAAAACTGTTTTTT
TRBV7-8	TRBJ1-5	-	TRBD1	CASSRLAGQPNQPQHF	TGTGCCAGCAGCCGTCTAGCGGGACAGCCTAATCAGCCCCAGCATTTT
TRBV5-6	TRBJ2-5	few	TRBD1	CASSSGQGARETQYF	TGTGCCAGCAGCTCCGGACAGGGGGCGCGTGAGACCCAGTACTTC
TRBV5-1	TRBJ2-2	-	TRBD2	CASSLEYLRGTSGELFF	TGCGCCAGCAGCTTGGAATACCTGCGGGGGACCTCCGGGGAGCTGTTTTTT
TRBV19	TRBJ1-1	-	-	CASSGGGPNTEAFF	TGTGCCAGTAGTGGTGGAGGGCCGAACACTGAAGCTTTCTTT
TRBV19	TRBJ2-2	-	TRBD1	CASSTDRSGTGELFF	TGTGCCAGTAGTACGGACAGGTCGGGCACCGGGGAGCTGTTTTTT
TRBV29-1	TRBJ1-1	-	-	CSVVSRVGTEAFF	TGCAGCGTTGTGTCCCGGGTGGGCACTGAAGCTTTCTTT
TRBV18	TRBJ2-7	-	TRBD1	CASSPGTGGEQYF	TGTGCCAGCTCACCAGGGACAGGGGGTGAGCAGTACTTC
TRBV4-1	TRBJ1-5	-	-	CASSQTVSNQPQHF	TGCGCCAGCAGCCAAACAGTTAGCAATCAGCCCCAGCATTTT
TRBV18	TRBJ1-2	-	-	CASSPDGGYYGYTF	TGTGCCAGCTCACCTGACGGCGGGTACTATGGCTACACCTTC
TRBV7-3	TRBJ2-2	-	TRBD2	CASSLDSGRAGELFF	TGTGCCAGCAGCTTGGATAGCGGGAGGGCCGGGGAGCTGTTTTTT
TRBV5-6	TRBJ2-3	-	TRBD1	CASSQRTGIYTPRTDTQYF	TGTGCCAGCAGCCAGCGGACAGGGATCTATACGCCGCGTACAGATACGCAGTATTTT
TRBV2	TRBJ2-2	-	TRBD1	CASKESTGGPGELFF	TGTGCCAGCAAAGAGAGCACAGGGGGTCCCGGGGAGCTGTTTTTT
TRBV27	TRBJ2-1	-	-	CASSFRLLNNEQFF	TGTGCCAGCAGTTTCAGACTACTCAACAATGAGCAGTTCTTC
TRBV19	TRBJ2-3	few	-	CATSGSTDTQYF	TGTGCCACCTCAGGGAGCACAGATACGCAGTATTTT
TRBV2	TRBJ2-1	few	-	CASSFYRDPNEQFF	TGTGCCAGCAGTTTTTACAGGGACCCCAATGAGCAGTTCTTC
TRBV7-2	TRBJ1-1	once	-	CASSSGHLNTEAFF	TGTGCCAGCAGCTCGGGACACTTGAACACTGAAGCTTTCTTT
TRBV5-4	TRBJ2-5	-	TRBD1	CASRDQRTGGLGETQYF	TGTGCCAGCAGAGATCAGAGAACAGGGGGTCTAGGAGAGACCCAGTACTTC
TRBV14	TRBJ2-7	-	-	CASSQPSSYEQYF	TGTGCCAGCAGCCAACCGAGCTCCTACGAGCAGTACTTC
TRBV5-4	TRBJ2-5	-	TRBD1	CASSLQGALETQYF	TGTGCCAGCAGCTTGCAGGGGGCTTTGGAGACCCAGTACTTC
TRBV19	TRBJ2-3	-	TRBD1	CASSIEWTGVADTQYF	TGTGCCAGTAGTATAGAGTGGACAGGGGTGGCAGATACGCAGTATTTT
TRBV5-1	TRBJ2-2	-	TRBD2	CASSLEGTSGGAGNTGELFF	TGCGCCAGCAGCTTGGAAGGGACTAGCGGGGGCGCGGGGAACACCGGGGAGCTGTTTTTT
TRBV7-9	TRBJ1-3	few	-	CASSAWTASGNTIYF	TGTGCCAGCAGCGCCTGGACAGCATCTGGAAACACCATATATTTT
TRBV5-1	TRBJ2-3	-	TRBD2	CASGSAGVTDTQYF	TGCGCCAGCGGCTCAGCGGGAGTGACAGATACGCAGTATTTT
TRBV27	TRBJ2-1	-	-	CASSLRGPNNEQFF	TGTGCCAGCAGTTTACGGGGTCCCAACAATGAGCAGTTCTTC
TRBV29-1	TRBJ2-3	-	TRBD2	CSSERSGSPDTQYF	TGCAGCTCAGAAAGAAGCGGGAGCCCAGATACGCAGTATTTT
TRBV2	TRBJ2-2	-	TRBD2	CASSEGLAGGELFF	TGTGCCAGCAGTGAAGGGCTAGCGGGCGGGGAGCTGTTTTTT
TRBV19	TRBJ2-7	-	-	CASSRPGVSPYEQYF	TGTGCCAGTAGTCGCCCGGGAGTAAGCCCCTACGAGCAGTACTTC
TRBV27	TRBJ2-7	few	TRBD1	CAIADRGNYYEQYF	TGTGCCATTGCGGACAGGGGGAACTACTACGAGCAGTACTTC
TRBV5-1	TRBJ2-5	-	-	CASSSRQARETQYF	TGCGCCAGCAGCTCCCGGCAGGCCAGAGAGACCCAGTACTTC
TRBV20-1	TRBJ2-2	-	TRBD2	CSASSGSRSGELFF	TGCAGTGCTAGTAGCGGGAGTAGGTCCGGGGAGCTGTTTTTT
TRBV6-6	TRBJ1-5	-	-	CASSNGASNQPQHF	TGTGCCAGCAGTAATGGGGCCAGCAATCAGCCCCAGCATTTT
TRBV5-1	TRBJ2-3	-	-	CASSLASARTDTQYF	TGCGCCAGCAGCTTGGCTAGCGCGCGCACAGATACGCAGTATTTT
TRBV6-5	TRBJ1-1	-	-	CASSLGGAGNTEAFF	TGTGCCAGCAGTTTGGGGGGGGCCGGGAACACTGAAGCTTTCTTT
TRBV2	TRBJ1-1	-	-	CASSGIRGIEAFF	TGTGCCAGCAGTGGGATTCGGGGGATTGAAGCTTTCTTT
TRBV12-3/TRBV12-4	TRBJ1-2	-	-	CASSLNYGYTF	TGTGCCAGCAGTCTGAACTATGGCTACACCTTC